Presented here are 4 T cell receptor beta chains from one specimen sequenced in a study of blood T cell repertoires in COVID-19. Clones were read by immunoSEQ multiplex PCR, and TCRdb kept only the in-frame ones, dropping some. This sample has roughly 80,000 clones, with over 80% found just once. Specimen: peripheral blood. These receptors were taken from a man aged 45-65 years with acute or convalescent COVID-19.

The chain is built from TRBV9 and TRBJ2-3, with no clear D. This CDR3 comprises 13 residues. From germline, CDR1 is SGDLS and CDR2 YYNGEE. The V end lost 3 bases, the J end lost 0 bases, and 5 bases lay between the germline ends. CDR3 sequence reads: CASSGTSTDTQYF. DNA for the CDR3: TGTGCCAGCAGCGGAACTAGCACAGATACGCAGTATTTT. The whole variable domain, remainder taken from reference TRBV9 and TRBJ2-3, is DSGVTQTPKHLITATGQRVTLRCSPRSGDLSVYWYQQSLDQGLQFLIQYYNGEERAKGNILERFSAQQFPDLHSELNLSSLELGDSALYFCASSGTSTDTQYFGPGTRLTVL.

The chain links TRBV7-2 to TRBJ1-6; TRBD1 might be the D (5 bases). This CDR3 has 14 residues. CDR1 is SGHTA, CDR2 FQGNSA, per germline. Trimming pared 4 bases from V and 4 bases from J, leaving 8 bases between. The DNA of the CDR3 is TGTGCCAGCAGCTCCCAGGGATATAATTCACCCCTCCACTTT. It is translated as CASSSQGYNSPLHF.

This clone showed up just once. The CDR3 nucleotides are TGCGCCAGCAGCCGGAACACAGGATATCTACTTGAAGCTTTCTTT. This sequence encodes CASSRNTGYLLEAFF. The rearrangement joins TRBV4-3 to TRBJ1-1; perhaps TRBD1 as D (5 bases). CDR3 length equals 15 residues. Trimming shortened V by 4 bases and J by 7 bases, and 19 bases separated the two germline ends. Germline lookup yields CDR1 LGHNA and CDR2 YSLEER.

There are a few counts of this clone. This chain uses TRBV5-6 with TRBJ2-7; D possibly corresponds to TRBD2 (6 bases). Deletions cut 4 bases from V and 3 bases from J, with 17 bases between. Germline CDR1 SGHDT, CDR2 YYEEEE. CDR3 size: 15 residues. The CDR3: CASSASGAGFYEQYF. In DNA, the CDR3 is TGTGCCAGCAGCGCCTCCGGGGCGGGGTTCTACGAGCAGTACTTC.